This T cell receptor (beta chain) appears in the sequencing data of a study of human T cells and chemical hapten exposure. Study details: The patient population, which was mostly female, had alopecia areata, totalis or universalis.

MiXCR was run by TCRdb on the RACE reads, yielding one entry per CDR3 protein. The table lists 150,000 to 200,000 distinct CDR3 sequences, around 13% of them singletons, with about 1.8% in the top ten. Time point reported: patch test 1, 2 weeks after DPC sensitization. Stated treatment: therapeutic diphenylcyclopropenone sensitization with weekly scalp DPC. A remark on this clonotype: Its antigen is not known.

General study results and limits: With DPC sensitization, TCRs exceeding 1 in 1000 frequency showed no change.

CDR3 length: 15 amino acids. V was pared by 3 bases and J by 3 bases, with 14 bases between. Germline V gene lookup returns CDR1 SEHNR and CDR2 FQNEAQ (reference sequence). Sample: whole blood, taken in connection with sensitization to the hapten diphenylcyclopropenone (DPC). This clonotype was obtained from a woman between 25 and 40 years old with alopecia areata. Some clones in this sample may be carry-over from other donors' samples. The chain employs TRBV7-9 and TRBJ2-5; D may correspond to TRBD1 or TRBD2 (5 bases each). CDR3 in amino acids: CASSFPGRREETQYF. The CDR3 DNA follows: TGTGCCAGCAGCTTCCCGGGACGGAGAGAAGAGACCCAGTACTTC.